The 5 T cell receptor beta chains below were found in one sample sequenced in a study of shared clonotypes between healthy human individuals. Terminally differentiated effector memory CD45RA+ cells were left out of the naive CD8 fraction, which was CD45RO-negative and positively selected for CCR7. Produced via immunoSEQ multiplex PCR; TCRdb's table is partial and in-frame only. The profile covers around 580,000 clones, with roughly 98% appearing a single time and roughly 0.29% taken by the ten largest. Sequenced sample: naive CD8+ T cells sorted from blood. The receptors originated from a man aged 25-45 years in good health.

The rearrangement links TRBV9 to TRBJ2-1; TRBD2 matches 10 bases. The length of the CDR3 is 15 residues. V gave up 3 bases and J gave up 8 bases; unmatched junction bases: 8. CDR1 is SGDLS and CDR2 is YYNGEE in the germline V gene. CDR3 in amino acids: CASSEGKREGDEQFF. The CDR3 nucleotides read TGTGCCAGCAGCGAGGGGAAGCGGGAGGGCGATGAGCAGTTCTTC.

CDR3: CASSPLASLLGYNEQFF. The CDR3 bases are TGTGCCAGCAGCCCTCTGGCCTCCCTCCTGGGGTACAATGAGCAGTTCTTC. The rearrangement links TRBV28 to TRBJ2-1; D is uncertain. Germline assignment: CDR1 MDHEN and CDR2 SYDVKM. CDR3 length: 17 residues. V was cut by 6 bases and J by 4 bases, with 22 bases left in between.

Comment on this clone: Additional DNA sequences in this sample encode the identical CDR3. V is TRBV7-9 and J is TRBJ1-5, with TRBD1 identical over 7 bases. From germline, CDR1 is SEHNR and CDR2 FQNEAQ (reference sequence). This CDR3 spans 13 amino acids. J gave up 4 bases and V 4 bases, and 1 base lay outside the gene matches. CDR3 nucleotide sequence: TGTGCCAGCAGCTCAGGGGGTAATCAGCCCCAGCATTTT. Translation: CASSSGGNQPQHF.

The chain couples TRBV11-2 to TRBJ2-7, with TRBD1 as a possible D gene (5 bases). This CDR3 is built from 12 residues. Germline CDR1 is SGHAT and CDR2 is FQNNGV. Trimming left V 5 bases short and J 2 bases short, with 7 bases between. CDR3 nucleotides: TGTGCCAGCAGCGAGACAGCCTACGAGCAGTACTTC. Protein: CASSETAYEQYF.

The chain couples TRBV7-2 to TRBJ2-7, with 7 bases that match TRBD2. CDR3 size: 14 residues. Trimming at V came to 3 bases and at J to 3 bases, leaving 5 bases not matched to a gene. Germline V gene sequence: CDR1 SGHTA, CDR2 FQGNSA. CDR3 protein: CASSFSGFSYEQYF. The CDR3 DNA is TGTGCCAGCAGCTTTAGCGGGTTTAGCTACGAGCAGTACTTC.